The 18 T cell receptor beta chains listed next were all sequenced from one sample in a study of cytomegalovirus exposure and HLA in healthy donors. Researchers ran the PCR with 60 Vbeta and 13 Jbeta primers. Produced via immunoSEQ multiplex PCR; TCRdb's table is partial and in-frame only. The sample consists of around 68,000 clones, around 68% of them appearing once. The material sequenced was PBMCs. All receptors come from a woman aged 25 to 39 in good health and CMV-seronegative.

This clone was seen only once. This rearrangement joins TRBV9 to TRBJ1-3; a weak D match, TRBD1 (5 bases). Germline assignment: CDR1 SGDLS and CDR2 YYNGEE. Trimming shortened V by 3 bases and J by 4 bases, and 14 bases separated the two germline ends. CDR3 size: 15 residues. DNA for the CDR3: TGTGCCAGCAGCGCCCGGACATTCCCGGGAAACACCATATATTTT. Residues: CASSARTFPGNTIYF.

This clone was observed once. CDR3 nucleotides: TGTGCCAGCAGCCAAGGCACTAGCGGGGGGTACAATGAGCAGTTCTTC. Translation gives CASSQGTSGGYNEQFF. The chain uses TRBV4-2 and TRBJ2-1, with 12 nucleotides matching TRBD2. Germline V gives CDR1 LGHNA, CDR2 YNFKEQ. J was trimmed by 4 bases and V by 1 base; bases with no gene match: 2. The CDR3 has 16 amino acids.

This chain links TRBV28 with TRBJ2-7, with a tentative D call TRBD1 (5 bases). The CDR3 extends over 13 amino acids. With 2 bases removed from V and 4 bases from J, the gap between germline ends came to 9 bases. Germline CDR1 is MDHEN and CDR2 is SYDVKM. The CDR3 region has the DNA TGTGCCAGCAGTTTAGGCAGGGTATACGAGCAGTACTTC. Protein: CASSLGRVYEQYF. The full variable domain, with the rest looked up from reference TRBV28 and TRBJ2-7, is DVKVTQSSRYLVKRTGEKVFLECVQDMDHENMFWYRQDPGLGLRLIYFSYDVKMKEKGDIPEGYSVSREKKERFSLILESASTNQTSMYLCASSLGRVYEQYFGPGTRLTVT.

The rearrangement joins TRBV7-2 to TRBJ1-6, with 9 bases identical to TRBD1. This CDR3 comprises 18 residues. CDR1 is SGHTA, CDR2 FQGNSA, per germline. V lost 5 bases, J lost 1 base, and 9 bases stayed unmatched. This chain's CDR3 is CASSHGQGFGSYNSPLHF. The DNA of the CDR3 is TGTGCCAGCAGCCATGGACAGGGGTTCGGGTCCTATAATTCACCCCTCCACTTT.

This chain joins TRBV9 and TRBJ1-3, with 8 nucleotides matching TRBD1. There are 15 residues in the CDR3. CDR1 SGDLS and CDR2 YYNGEE come from the germline V gene. V shed 1 base, J shed 8 bases, and the junction held 8 bases outside the gene matches. This CDR3 reads CASSVTLQGADTIYF. Here the CDR3 DNA reads TGTGCCAGCAGCGTAACCCTCCAGGGGGCCGACACCATATATTTT.

The rearrangement uses TRBV10-3 and TRBJ1-1, with 7 bases identical to TRBD1. CDR3 length: 14 residues. V lost 4 bases to trimming and J lost 1 base; unmatched junction nucleotides: 3. The germline V gene encodes CDR1 ENHRY and CDR2 SYGVKD. The CDR3 sequence: CAISGQGGNTEAFF. CDR3 sequence (DNA): TGTGCCATCAGTGGACAGGGTGGGAACACTGAAGCTTTCTTT.

This clone was observed once. The V and J genes are TRBV20-1 and TRBJ2-7, with 10 bases that match TRBD2. Losses at the gene ends were 5 bases for V and 6 bases for J; bases not matched to a gene: 1. The CDR3 extends over 11 amino acids. Germline assignment: CDR1 DFQATT and CDR2 SNEGSKA (reference sequence). The CDR3 region is CSARTSGEQYF. The CDR3 DNA sequence: TGCAGTGCTCGGACTAGCGGCGAGCAGTACTTC.

The chain has TRBV5-4 and TRBJ2-1; 8 nucleotides match TRBD2. Trimming cost V 4 bases and J 6 bases; bases outside gene matches: 6. The CDR3 sequence is 14 residues long. Germline CDR1 is SGHNT and CDR2 is YYREEE (reference sequence). The CDR3 DNA follows: TGTGCCAGCAGCAAGATAGCGGGACCCAATGAGCAGTTCTTC. This gives the protein CASSKIAGPNEQFF.

The chain has TRBV6-5 and TRBJ1-2; 7 nucleotides line up with TRBD1. Germline lookup yields CDR1 MNHEY and CDR2 SVGAGI. V shed 8 bases and J 6 bases; nucleotides not matched to a gene: 3. The CDR3 extends over 11 amino acids. The CDR3 loop reads CASWQGDGYTF. The CDR3 DNA reads TGTGCCAGCTGGCAGGGGGATGGCTACACCTTC.

There are a few counts of this clone. The rearrangement uses TRBV2 and TRBJ2-7; TRBD1 is a possible D gene (6 bases). V was clipped by 1 base and J by 3 bases, with 13 bases between them. Germline CDR1 is SNHLY and CDR2 is FYNNEI. The CDR3 is 15 residues long. The CDR3 protein is CASSEGISQGYEQYF. The CDR3 coding sequence is TGTGCCAGCAGTGAAGGGATATCACAGGGCTACGAGCAGTACTTC.

V usage is TRBV9 and J usage is TRBJ2-5; possibly TRBD1 for D (6 bases). The J call may be mistaken, given a closer DNA end match to TRBJ2-7. This CDR3 has 13 residues. From germline, CDR1 is SGDLS and CDR2 YYNGEE. CDR3 coding DNA: TGTGCCAGCAGCGCCACACAGGGCTACGAGCAGTACTTC. This codes for CASSATQGYEQYF.

Points on this clone: Other DNA sequences in the sample encode the same CDR3. The V call is TRBV6-5, the J call TRBJ1-2; no firm D call. The CDR3 contains 12 residues. Germline V lookup: CDR1 MNHEY, CDR2 SVGAGI. The V end was cut by 4 bases, the J end by 4 bases, with 7 bases between. In nucleotides, the CDR3 is TGTGCCAGCAGTTCGGGGAGCTATGGCTACACCTTC. This gives the protein CASSSGSYGYTF.

In this sample, this clone turned up once. Here the CDR3 DNA reads TGTGCCAGCAGCCCACTCAGCGGAAAGGGTTCAGATACGCAGTATTTT. Its translation is CASSPLSGKGSDTQYF. V and J are TRBV7-7 and TRBJ2-3; possibly TRBD2 for D (5 bases). CDR3 length equals 16 residues. Germline V lookup: CDR1 SSHAT, CDR2 FNYEAQ (reference sequence). With 5 bases removed from V and 4 bases from J, the gap between germline ends came to 19 bases.

The chain uses TRBV19 and TRBJ1-5; D is unresolved. There are 14 residues in the CDR3. Germline V CDR1 and CDR2: LNHDA, SQIVND (reference sequence). V lost 7 bases to trimming and J lost 0 bases, with 10 bases between them. CDR3 region: CASTLRYSNQPQHF. CDR3 in DNA: TGTGCCAGTACCCTCCGGTATAGCAATCAGCCCCAGCATTTT.

V gene TRBV14 combines with J gene TRBJ2-5; D remains ambiguous. Looked up from germline, CDR1 is SGHDN and CDR2 is FVKESK. The CDR3 consists of 14 residues. Trimming pared 4 bases from V and 0 bases from J, leaving 9 bases between. Here the CDR3 DNA reads TGTGCCAGCAGCCGACAAGCTCACCAAGAGACCCAGTACTTC. This gives the protein CASSRQAHQETQYF.

This chain connects TRBV18 to TRBJ1-1; the D gene is possibly TRBD1 (5 bases). The CDR3 has 15 amino acids. With 5 bases removed from V and 4 bases from J, the gap between germline ends came to 17 bases. Per the germline V gene, CDR1 is KGHSH and CDR2 is LQKENI. DNA for the CDR3: TGTGCCAGCTCAGAAAGCTTGACAGCTTTCACTGAAGCTTTCTTT. This encodes CASSESLTAFTEAFF.

J is TRBJ2-1 and V is TRBV7-9, with 10 positions matching TRBD1. The germline V gene has CDR1 SEHNR and CDR2 FQNEAQ (reference sequence). This CDR3 region has 16 residues. Germline trimming cut 2 bases from V and 7 bases from J; bases unmatched to any gene: 8. CDR3 sequence: CASSLPRGQGRNEQFF. For the CDR3, the DNA is TGTGCCAGCAGCTTACCTCGGGGACAGGGGAGGAATGAGCAGTTCTTC.

The chain joins TRBV6-1 to TRBJ2-5; tentatively, D is TRBD2 (5 bases). Germline V gene sequence: CDR1 MNHNS, CDR2 SASEGT. The CDR3 covers 13 residues. Trimming removed 6 bases from V and 4 bases from J, with 12 bases in between. The CDR3 DNA sequence: TGTGCCAGCAGCCCGGACTGGGGAGAGACCCAGTACTTC. Translated, it gives CASSPDWGETQYF.